The 5 T cell receptor beta chains reported below all come from one sample, sequenced in a study of control samples from healthy donors and cancer patients. Produced via immunoSEQ multiplex PCR; TCRdb's table is partial and in-frame only. Among around 100,000 clones listed, almost 90% were seen once. The specimen sequenced was blood. The receptors were sampled from a man between 25 and 39 years old in good health.

The rearrangement joins TRBV5-1 to TRBJ2-7; D tentatively reads TRBD1 or TRBD2 (6 bases each). The CDR3 totals 17 residues. Germline V CDR1 and CDR2: SGHRS, YFSETQ. Trimming stripped 4 bases from V and 2 bases from J, with 22 bases between. CDR3 in amino acids: CASSPLPDGGATYEQYF. Written as DNA, the CDR3 is TGCGCCAGCAGCCCCCTCCCCGACGGGGGCGCGACCTACGAGCAGTACTTC. The full variable domain, rest sourced from reference TRBV5-1 and TRBJ2-7, is KAGVTQTPRYLIKTRGQQVTLSCSPISGHRSVSWYQQTPGQGLQFLFEYFSETQRNKGNFPGRFSGRQFSNSRSEMNVSTLELGDSALYLCASSPLPDGGATYEQYFGPGTRLTVT.

The J gene is TRBJ2-4, the V gene TRBV21-1; the table calls TRBD2, which could not be checked here. TRBV21-1 is recorded as a pseudogene. The CDR3 length is 19 residues. The CDR3 loop reads CASSKVGIAGTRAKNIQYF. The CDR3 nucleotides read TGTGCCAGCAGCAAGGTCGGGATAGCGGGAACGAGGGCCAAAAACATTCAGTACTTC.

This clone was seen only a few times. At the DNA level, this CDR3 is encoded by other sequences in the same sample as well. V is TRBV24-1 and J is TRBJ2-1; no reliable D call. CDR3 size: 12 residues. The ends were cut back, 0 bases at V and 7 bases at J, with 3 bases in the middle. Per the germline V gene, CDR1 is KGHDR and CDR2 is SFDVKD. The CDR3 protein is CATSDLPNEQFF. The CDR3, as DNA: TGTGCCACCAGTGATTTGCCTAATGAGCAGTTCTTC.

The chain recombines TRBV9 with TRBJ2-7, with D perhaps matching TRBD1 (6 bases). The CDR3 covers 11 residues. V lost 4 bases to trimming and J lost 7 bases, with 9 bases between them. The germline gives CDR1 SGDLS, CDR2 YYNGEE. The CDR3 reads CASSPGTEQYF. DNA of the CDR3: TGTGCCAGCAGCCCAGGGACAGAGCAGTACTTC.

The rearrangement joins TRBV19 to TRBJ1-5; D unclear. This CDR3 comprises 15 residues. The germline CDR1 and CDR2 sequences are LNHDA and SQIVND (reference sequence). Trimming removed 1 base from V and 1 base from J, with 8 bases in between. The CDR3 DNA reads TGTGCCAGTAGTATAGTTCCGGGGAGCAATCAGCCCCAGCATTTT. It encodes CASSIVPGSNQPQHF.